These T cell receptor beta chains were read from a single sample in a study of CD8 T cells in Susac syndrome. Using its own MiXCR run on the immunoSEQ multiplex PCR reads, TCRdb lists one record per CDR3 protein. The sample has approximately 150,000 distinct CDR3 sequences; roughly 93% are singletons. Sample: CD4+ T cells from PBMCs. These receptors came from a human donor in good health. CDR3s include the opening cysteine and the closing phenylalanine or tryptophan. Each record gives: V gene, J gene, CDR3 protein.

V: TRBV20-1; J: TRBJ2-5; CDR3: CSAARETQYF
V: TRBV24-1; J: TRBJ1-1; CDR3: CATSDWVADRENSDTEAFF
V: TRBV27; J: TRBJ1-5; CDR3: CASRKQGDQPQHF
V: TRBV20-1; J: TRBJ2-5; CDR3: CSASRDGLVVVETQYF
V: TRBV7-2; J: TRBJ2-4; CDR3: CASSLGGRPENIQYF
V: TRBV28; J: TRBJ1-5; CDR3: CASKSGARQPQHF
V: TRBV7-9; J: TRBJ1-3; CDR3: CASSLTEGNTIYF
V: TRBV5-1; J: TRBJ1-1; CDR3: CASRYQGGNTEAFF
V: TRBV5-1; J: TRBJ2-3; CDR3: CASSHPTSGGGADTQYF
V: TRBV12-3/TRBV12-4; J: TRBJ1-2; CDR3: CASSLRQGGGYTF
V: TRBV19; J: TRBJ2-7; CDR3: CASSIAQRGYEQYF
V: TRBV2; J: TRBJ2-5; CDR3: CASNAGGPKGTQYF
V: TRBV20-1; J: TRBJ1-6; CDR3: CSALDGSYNSPLHF
V: TRBV7-9; J: TRBJ2-7; CDR3: CASTSQGYEQYF
V: TRBV6-1; J: TRBJ2-2; CDR3: CASSEASASTGELFF
V: TRBV5-4; J: TRBJ1-2; CDR3: CASSGTGGVGYTF
V: TRBV30; J: TRBJ2-3; CDR3: CAWNQGTNTQYF
V: TRBV7-2; J: TRBJ1-2; CDR3: CASSVAGTVYGYTF
V: TRBV28; J: TRBJ2-3; CDR3: CASSPQATDTQYF
V: TRBV5-4; J: TRBJ2-5; CDR3: CASNVAGLKQETQYF
V: TRBV20-1; J: TRBJ2-1; CDR3: CSAGTLDNEQFF
V: TRBV7-2; J: TRBJ2-7; CDR3: CASSLHGGGYYEQYF
V: TRBV20-1; J: TRBJ2-2; CDR3: CSARRLGRNTGELFF
V: TRBV29-1; J: TRBJ2-7; CDR3: CSAADPWSSYEQYF
V: TRBV12-3/TRBV12-4; J: TRBJ2-7; CDR3: CASSLGGSNYEQYF
V: TRBV5-4; J: TRBJ1-4; CDR3: CASSDPGRGGEKLFF
V: TRBV10-1; J: TRBJ1-1; CDR3: CASTIALGTEAFF
V: TRBV9; J: TRBJ1-5; CDR3: CASSVTGYSNQPQHF
V: TRBV5-1; J: TRBJ1-2; CDR3: CASSPPTSSYGYTF
V: TRBV12-3/TRBV12-4; J: TRBJ1-2; CDR3: CASSERDRRSYGYTF
V: TRBV5-1; J: TRBJ2-1; CDR3: CASSLIPSYNEQFF
V: TRBV28; J: TRBJ2-1; CDR3: CASRRGSSYNEQFF
V: TRBV19; J: TRBJ2-2; CDR3: CASSSLAGGPTGELFF
V: TRBV5-6; J: TRBJ2-1; CDR3: CASRRDYEQFF
V: TRBV11-3; J: TRBJ2-1; CDR3: CASSLGVGGAGDNEQFF
V: TRBV9; J: TRBJ2-7; CDR3: CASSVAPGPSLAYEQYF
V: TRBV24-1; J: TRBJ2-7; CDR3: CATSDLGGSSYEQYF
V: TRBV7-2; J: TRBJ2-5; CDR3: CASSFGSAKTQYF
V: TRBV5-1; J: TRBJ2-5; CDR3: CASSLTTTQETQYF
V: TRBV6-1; J: TRBJ2-3; CDR3: CASKLQGSTDTQYF
V: TRBV4-1; J: TRBJ1-6; CDR3: CASSQVGQGDNSPLHF
V: TRBV5-5; J: TRBJ1-6; CDR3: CASSLDGGPPLHF
V: TRBV5-1; J: TRBJ2-3; CDR3: CASSLSGEGPDTQYF
V: TRBV7-9; J: TRBJ1-6; CDR3: CASSSQVGSPLHF
V: TRBV3-1; J: TRBJ1-1; CDR3: CASSHGQRAFF
V: TRBV6-2/TRBV6-3; J: TRBJ1-4; CDR3: CASSHYQGASEKLFF
V: TRBV5-1; J: TRBJ2-1; CDR3: CASSSFYNEQFF
V: TRBV7-2; J: TRBJ2-4; CDR3: CASSPWGAGYGIQYF